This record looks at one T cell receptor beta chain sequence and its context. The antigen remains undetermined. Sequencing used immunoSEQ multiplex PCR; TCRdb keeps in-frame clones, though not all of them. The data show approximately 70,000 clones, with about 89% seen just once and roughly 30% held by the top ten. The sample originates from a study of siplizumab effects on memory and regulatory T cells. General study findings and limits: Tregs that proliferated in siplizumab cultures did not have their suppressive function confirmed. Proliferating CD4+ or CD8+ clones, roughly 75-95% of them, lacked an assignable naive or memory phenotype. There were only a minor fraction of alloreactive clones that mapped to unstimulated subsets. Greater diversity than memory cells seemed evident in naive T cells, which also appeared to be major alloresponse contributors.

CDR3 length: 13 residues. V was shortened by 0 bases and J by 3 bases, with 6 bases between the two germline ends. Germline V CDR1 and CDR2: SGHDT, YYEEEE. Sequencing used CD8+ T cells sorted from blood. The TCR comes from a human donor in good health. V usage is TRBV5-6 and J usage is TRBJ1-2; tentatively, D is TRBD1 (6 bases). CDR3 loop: CASSLEGDYGYTF. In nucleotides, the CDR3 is TGTGCCAGCAGCTTGGAGGGGGACTATGGCTACACCTTC.